The sample holds one count of the clone carrying this TCR beta chain. Produced via immunoSEQ multiplex PCR; TCRdb's table is partial and in-frame only. The table includes about 140,000 clones, more than 75% detected once. The data originate from a study of T cell responses to AZD1222 COVID-19 vaccine. Germline V lookup: CDR1 MGHRA, CDR2 YSYEKL. The CDR3 has 14 amino acids. The ends were cut back, 1 base at V and 6 bases at J, with 9 bases in the middle. This receptor was taken from an adult who received the AZD1222 COVID-19 vaccine. V and J are TRBV4-1 and TRBJ2-2, with no clear D. Specimen: peripheral blood, collected 28 days after the second AZD1222 dose. The CDR3: CASSQVRFSGELFF. For the CDR3, the DNA is TGCGCCAGCAGCCAAGTAAGGTTTTCCGGGGAGCTGTTTTTT.